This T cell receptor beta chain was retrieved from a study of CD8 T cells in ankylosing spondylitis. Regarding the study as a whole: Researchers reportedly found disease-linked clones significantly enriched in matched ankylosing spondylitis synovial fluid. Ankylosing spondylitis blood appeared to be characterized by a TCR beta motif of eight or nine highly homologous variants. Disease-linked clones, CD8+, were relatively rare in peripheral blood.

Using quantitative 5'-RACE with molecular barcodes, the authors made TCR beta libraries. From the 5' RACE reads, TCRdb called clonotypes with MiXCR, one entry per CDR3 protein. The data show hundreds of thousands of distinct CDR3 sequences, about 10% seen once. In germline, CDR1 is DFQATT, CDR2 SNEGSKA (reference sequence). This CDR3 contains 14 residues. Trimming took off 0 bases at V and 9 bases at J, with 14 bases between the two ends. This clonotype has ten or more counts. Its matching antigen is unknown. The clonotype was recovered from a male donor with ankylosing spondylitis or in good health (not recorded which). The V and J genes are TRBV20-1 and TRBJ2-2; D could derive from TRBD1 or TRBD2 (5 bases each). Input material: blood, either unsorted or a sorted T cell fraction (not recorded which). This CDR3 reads CSAREGRTGRELFF. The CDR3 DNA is TGCAGTGCTAGAGAGGGACGGACGGGAAGGGAGCTGTTTTTT.